Each of the 11 T cell receptor beta chains below was sequenced from the same sample in a study of cytomegalovirus exposure and HLA in healthy donors. Profiled with immunoSEQ multiplex PCR; TCRdb holds only in-frame clones, not every one. The top ten clones hold 10% of a sample with about 160,000 clones, about 90% of them seen once. The sequencing sample was made of PBMCs. These TCRs come from a woman aged 18-29 years in good health and CMV-seropositive.

The chain has TRBV19 and TRBJ2-1; 10 bases match TRBD2. Trimming cost V 4 bases and J 7 bases; bases outside gene matches: 16. CDR1 and CDR2 (germline): LNHDA, SQIVND (reference sequence). The CDR3 is made up of 18 amino acids. CDR3 loop: CASSRGRTSGTTKNEQFF. For the CDR3, the DNA is TGTGCCAGTAGTAGGGGGAGAACTAGCGGGACGACTAAGAATGAGCAGTTCTTC.

This chain uses TRBV29-1 with TRBJ2-7, with a tentative D call TRBD1 (6 bases). CDR3 length: 14 residues. V was clipped by 6 bases and J by 6 bases, with 21 bases between them. The V gene's germline CDR1 is SQVTM and CDR2 ANQGSEA. The CDR3 DNA follows: TGCAGCGTAGACCGGGACACTTCCCTTGGCGAGCAGTACTTC. Its protein is CSVDRDTSLGEQYF.

The chain links TRBV10-3 to TRBJ1-1; unclear D gene. Germline values: CDR1 ENHRY, CDR2 SYGVKD. This CDR3 region has 13 residues. Trimming cost V 6 bases and J 0 bases, with 8 bases left between them. The CDR3 here is CAIRIQMNTEAFF. The DNA of the CDR3 is TGTGCCATCAGGATACAGATGAACACTGAAGCTTTCTTT.

The V gene is TRBV7-2, the J gene TRBJ2-7; D might be TRBD2 (6 bases). Trimming pared 1 base from V and 2 bases from J, leaving 12 bases between. CDR1 and CDR2 (germline): SGHTA, FQGNSA. The CDR3 length is 15 residues. As DNA, the CDR3 is TGTGCCAGCAGCTTAGAGGAGGGAGCACCCTACGAGCAGTACTTC. Translation: CASSLEEGAPYEQYF.

J is TRBJ1-1 and V is TRBV20-1; D ambiguous. The CDR3 runs 11 residues. Trimming cost V 8 bases and J 1 base, with 8 bases left between them. CDR1 DFQATT and CDR2 SNEGSKA come from the germline V gene (reference sequence). CDR3 protein: CSPSTNTEAFF. The CDR3 DNA sequence: TGCAGTCCCTCTACGAACACTGAAGCTTTCTTT.

This clone was seen a single time. This chain connects TRBV6-5 to TRBJ1-4; D may be TRBD1 (5 bases). Germline V gene sequence: CDR1 MNHEY, CDR2 SVGAGI. This CDR3 spans 14 amino acids. Between the trimmed V and J ends, which lost 6 bases and 3 bases, there was a span of 11 bases. The CDR3 DNA sequence: TGTGCCAGCAGGAACAGGAGGGCTAATGAAAAACTGTTTTTT. Translating gives CASRNRRANEKLFF.

The gene calls are TRBV11-3 and TRBJ1-2, with TRBD1 identical over 7 bases. Trimming cost V 5 bases and J 2 bases; bases outside gene matches: 8. Germline CDR1 is SGHNT and CDR2 is YENEEA. This CDR3 is built from 15 residues. The CDR3 region is CASSLPTGANYGYTF. For the CDR3, the DNA is TGTGCCAGCAGCCTGCCAACAGGGGCCAACTATGGCTACACCTTC.

This clone was seen more than once but under ten times. V usage is TRBV29-1 and J usage is TRBJ1-5; D is unclear. CDR1 SQVTM and CDR2 ANQGSEA come from the germline V gene. V lost 7 bases to trimming and J lost 6 bases, with 13 bases between them. CDR3 length equals 12 residues. In DNA form, the CDR3 reads TGCAGCGCCTACGATGCGGGTCAGCCCCAGCATTTT. Its translation is CSAYDAGQPQHF.

The chain combines TRBV27 with TRBJ2-1; TRBD2 matches 9 bases. The V gene's germline CDR1 is MNHEY and CDR2 SMNVEV (reference sequence). J was trimmed by 0 bases and V by 5 bases; bases with no gene match: 2. This CDR3 contains 15 residues. The CDR3 loop reads CASSISGSSYNEQFF. The CDR3 DNA reads as TGTGCCAGCAGTATTAGCGGGAGCTCCTACAATGAGCAGTTCTTC.

V is TRBV15 and J is TRBJ1-5; D unresolved. The CDR3 extends over 12 amino acids. V was trimmed by 4 bases and J by 7 bases, leaving 8 bases between them. Germline V gene data show CDR1 as LNHNV and CDR2 as YYDKDF (reference sequence). The CDR3 DNA reads as TGTGCCACCAGCACCCCTTCCCAGCCCCAGCATTTT. It translates to CATSTPSQPQHF.

This chain uses TRBV6-4 with TRBJ2-3; perhaps TRBD1 as D (6 bases). V lost 2 bases, J lost 0 bases, and 9 bases lay in between. The CDR3 consists of 15 residues. The V gene's germline CDR1 is MRHNA and CDR2 SNTAGT. The CDR3 DNA is TGTGCCAGCAGTGACGGACAGCTGAGCACAGATACGCAGTATTTT. Protein: CASSDGQLSTDTQYF.